This TCR beta chain was identified during a study of control samples from healthy donors and cancer patients. Per germline, CDR1 KGHDR and CDR2 SFDVKD. The CDR3 length is 17 residues. V shed 3 bases and J shed 1 base, with 17 bases lying between them. The protocol was immunoSEQ multiplex PCR, while the TCRdb copy is restricted to in-frame clones and leaves out a portion. The repertoire consists of around 90,000 clones, with about 85% occurring once and the leading ten covering approximately 2.1%. This chain links TRBV24-1 with TRBJ2-5, with D perhaps matching TRBD2 (6 bases). The TCR comes from a middle-aged woman in good health. The source material was blood. The CDR3 coding sequence is TGTGCCACCAGTGATGTTACCCGAGGAGGGCCCCAAGAGACCCAGTACTTC. Translating it yields CATSDVTRGGPQETQYF.